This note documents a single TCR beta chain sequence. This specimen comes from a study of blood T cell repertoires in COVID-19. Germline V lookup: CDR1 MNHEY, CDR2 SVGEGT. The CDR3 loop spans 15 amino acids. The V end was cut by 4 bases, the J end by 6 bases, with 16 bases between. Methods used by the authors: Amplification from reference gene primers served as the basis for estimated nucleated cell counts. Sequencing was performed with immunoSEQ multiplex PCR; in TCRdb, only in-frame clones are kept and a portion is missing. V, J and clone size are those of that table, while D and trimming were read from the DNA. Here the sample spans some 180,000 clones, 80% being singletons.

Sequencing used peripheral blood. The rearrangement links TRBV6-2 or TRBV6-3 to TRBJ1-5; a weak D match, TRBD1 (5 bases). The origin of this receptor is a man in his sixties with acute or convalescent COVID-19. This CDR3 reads CASSLSGGGFQPQHF. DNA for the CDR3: TGTGCCAGCAGTTTATCTGGGGGGGGGTTTCAGCCCCAGCATTTT.